These 3 T cell receptor beta chains originate from one sample sequenced in a study of shared clonotypes between healthy human individuals. TCRdb's copy holds only in-frame clones and misses some; the assay was immunoSEQ multiplex PCR. Found here are around 2,000,000 clones, roughly 96% of them singletons; the top ten hold 0.1% to 0.15%. Material for sequencing was naive CD4+ T cells sorted from blood. Subset indicated: CD45RA+ positively selected. Receptors originate from a man younger than 35 in good health.

CDR3 sequence reads: CSVEGLAGDEQYF. The CDR3 bases are TGCAGCGTTGAAGGACTAGCGGGAGACGAGCAGTACTTC. The V call is TRBV29-1, the J call TRBJ2-7, with 12 bases lining up with TRBD2. Trimming cost V 1 base and J 5 bases; bases outside gene matches: 0. Germline CDR1 reads SQVTM; CDR2 reads ANQGSEA. The CDR3 runs 13 residues.

The chain couples TRBV28 to TRBJ2-7; D ambiguous. Per the germline V gene, CDR1 is MDHEN and CDR2 is SYDVKM. V was shortened by 6 bases and J by 3 bases, with 9 bases between the two germline ends. The CDR3 consists of 12 residues. CDR3 protein: CASRLGSYEQYF. In DNA form, the CDR3 reads TGTGCCAGCAGGCTAGGAAGCTACGAGCAGTACTTC.

The rearrangement uses TRBV2 and TRBJ1-1, with D possibly matching TRBD1 (5 bases). Trimming removed 5 bases at V and 0 bases at J, with 16 bases between. The germline V gene has CDR1 SNHLY and CDR2 FYNNEI. This CDR3 spans 16 amino acids. CDR3 region: CASSRDSLGVNTEAFF. The CDR3 DNA reads as TGTGCCAGCAGTCGGGACTCCTTGGGGGTGAACACTGAAGCTTTCTTT.